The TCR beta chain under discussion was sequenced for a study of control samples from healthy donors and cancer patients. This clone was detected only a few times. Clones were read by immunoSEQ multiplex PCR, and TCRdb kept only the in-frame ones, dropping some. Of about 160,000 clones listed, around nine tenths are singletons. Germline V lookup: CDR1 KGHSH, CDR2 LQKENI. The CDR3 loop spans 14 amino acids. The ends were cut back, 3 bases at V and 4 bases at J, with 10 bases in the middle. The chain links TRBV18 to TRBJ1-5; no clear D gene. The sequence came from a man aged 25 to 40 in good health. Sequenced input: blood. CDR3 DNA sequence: TGTGCCAGCTCACCGAATAACAAGAATCAGCCCCAGCATTTT. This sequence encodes CASSPNNKNQPQHF.